This T cell receptor (beta chain) was recorded in a study of graft-versus-host responses after intestinal transplantation. Study at large: Anti-thymocyte globulin was used for induction in all recipients, who then took tacrolimus and steroids for 2 to 4 years.

Clones were sequenced by immunoSEQ multiplex PCR, and TCRdb holds only the in-frame ones, with some missing. Of approximately 110,000 clones in the sample, 85% to 95% are singletons; the top ten hold 1.2%. The CDR3 is 14 amino acids. The germline V gene has CDR1 MNHNS and CDR2 SASEGT. V gave up 0 bases and J gave up 9 bases; unmatched junction bases: 6. In its sample, this clone was seen once. As yet, its antigen is unknown. Study-wide results and limits: Allografts of patients with graft-donor T cell macrochimerism showed high graft-versus-host to host-versus-graft clone ratios. Marrow from the recipient contained GvH clones, some of which had appeared first in ileum or blood.

This rearrangement joins TRBV6-1 to TRBJ2-3; TRBD2 agrees at 7 bases. This specimen consisted of unstimulated CD8+ T cells sorted from spleen or lymph node cells, obtained before transplant. The sequence came from a human donor who was the organ donor for an intestinal transplant. The CDR3 loop is CASSEAPGRLTQYF. In DNA form, the CDR3 reads TGTGCCAGCAGTGAAGCTCCCGGGAGGTTGACGCAGTATTTT.